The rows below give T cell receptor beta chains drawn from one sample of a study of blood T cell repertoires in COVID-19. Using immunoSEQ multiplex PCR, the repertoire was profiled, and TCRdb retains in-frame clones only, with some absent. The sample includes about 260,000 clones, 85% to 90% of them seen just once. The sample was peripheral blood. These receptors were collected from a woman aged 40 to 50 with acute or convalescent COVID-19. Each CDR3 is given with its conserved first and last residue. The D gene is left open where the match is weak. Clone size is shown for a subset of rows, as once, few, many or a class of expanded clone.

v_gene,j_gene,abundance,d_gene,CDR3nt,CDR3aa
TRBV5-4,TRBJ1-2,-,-,TGTGCCAGCGCCGTGGGGGGGGAGGAATATGGCTACACCTTC,CASAVGGEEYGYTF
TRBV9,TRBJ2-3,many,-,TGTGCCAGCAGCCGTTACAGTAGCACAGATACGCAGTATTTT,CASSRYSSTDTQYF
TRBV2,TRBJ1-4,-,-,TGTGCCAGCGGAGGGATAGGGGAAAAACTGTTTTTT,CASGGIGEKLFF
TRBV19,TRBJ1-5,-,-,TGTGCCAGTAGTTCGGACAGAGAACCTTTACCTGTGGGCCAGCCCCAGCATTTT,CASSSDREPLPVGQPQHF
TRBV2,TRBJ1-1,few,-,TGTGCCAGCAGTGTTAAGAGTATGTTGAACACTGAAGCTTTCTTT,CASSVKSMLNTEAFF
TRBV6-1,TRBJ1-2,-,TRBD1,TGTGCCAGCAGTGAAGTCGGAACAGGGGATGGCTACACCTTC,CASSEVGTGDGYTF
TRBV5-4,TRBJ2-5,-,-,TGTGCCAGCAGCAAGGGTGGGACTCACAAAGAGACCCAGTACTTC,CASSKGGTHKETQYF
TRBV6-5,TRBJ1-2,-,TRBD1,TGTGCCAGCAGTTACCTTACAGGGGGTCAAGGCTATGGCTACACCTTC,CASSYLTGGQGYGYTF
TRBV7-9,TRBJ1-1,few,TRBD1,TGTGCCAGCAGCCCACAGGGGGACACTGAAGCTTTCTTT,CASSPQGDTEAFF
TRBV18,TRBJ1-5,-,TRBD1,TGTGCCAGCTCACCCGGGACAGAGGGCAATCAGCCCCAGCATTTT,CASSPGTEGNQPQHF
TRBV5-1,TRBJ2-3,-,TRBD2,TGCGCCAGCAGCCCGAGAGGGACTAGCGGGGGGGCTGGGGATACGCAGTATTTT,CASSPRGTSGGAGDTQYF
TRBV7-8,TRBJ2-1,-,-,TGTGCCAGCAGCTTAGTCAGGGGCCATGAGCAGTTCTTC,CASSLVRGHEQFF
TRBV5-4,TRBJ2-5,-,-,TGTGCCAGCAGCTCCGGCTGGACGGACAATGGGGAGACCCAGTACTTC,CASSSGWTDNGETQYF
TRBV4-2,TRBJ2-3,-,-,TGTGCCAGCAGCCAAGTTAGGGGAGGGGGAGATACGCAGTATTTT,CASSQVRGGGDTQYF
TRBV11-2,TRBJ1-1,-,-,TGTGCCAGCAGCCGCTACAGGGTAGAGGACACTGAAGCTTTCTTT,CASSRYRVEDTEAFF
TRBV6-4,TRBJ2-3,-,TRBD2,TGTGCCAGCAGGATGTATAAGCGGGAGTACACAGATACGCAGTATTTT,CASRMYKREYTDTQYF
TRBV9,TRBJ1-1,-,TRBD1,TGTGCCAGCAGCGCCGCCGGGACAGGGGCCCCTGAAGCTTTCTTT,CASSAAGTGAPEAFF